A selection of T cell receptor beta chains follows, all from one sample in a study of blood T cell repertoires in COVID-19. The data were produced by immunoSEQ multiplex PCR, yet TCRdb's version contains in-frame clones alone and is incomplete. The repertoire holds about 160,000 clones, with around 85% as singletons. The sample consisted of peripheral blood. These receptors originate from an elderly man with COVID-19, enrolled during active disease. Both conserved end residues are part of each CDR3. The D gene is left open where the match is weak. Size tells how often a clone was seen (once, few, many) or the class of an expanded clone, and some rows leave it out.

j_gene	d_gene	v_gene	abundance	CDR3nt	CDR3aa
TRBJ2-7	-	TRBV12-3/TRBV12-4	-	TGTGCCAGCAGCACAGGGTTCTTAGACGAGCAGTACTTC	CASSTGFLDEQYF
TRBJ1-2	TRBD1	TRBV11-2	few	TGTGCCAGCAGGACAGGGGGCGGCTACACCTTC	CASRTGGGYTF
TRBJ1-1	TRBD1	TRBV7-3	once	TGTGCCAGCAGCTTACGGCAGGGGGGCGGCACTGAAGCTTTCTTT	CASSLRQGGGTEAFF
TRBJ1-1	TRBD1	TRBV19	once	TGTGCCAGTAGTATATTCTCCGGGACAGGGGGCAACACTGAAGCTTTCTTT	CASSIFSGTGGNTEAFF
TRBJ2-5	TRBD1	TRBV12-5	-	TGTGCTAGTGGTCCTGCGACAGGGCGAGAGACCCAGTACTTC	CASGPATGRETQYF
TRBJ1-1	TRBD1	TRBV7-2	-	TGTGCCAGCAGCTTCCAGGTGACAGGGGTAATAGAAGCTTTCTTT	CASSFQVTGVIEAFF
TRBJ1-3	-	TRBV20-1	-	TGCAGTGCGGCCTGGGGAAACACCATATATTTT	CSAAWGNTIYF
TRBJ1-3	TRBD1	TRBV5-5	-	TGTGCCAGCAGCAAGGGACAGGGGATTGGAAACACCATATATTTT	CASSKGQGIGNTIYF
TRBJ1-2	TRBD1	TRBV27	few	TGTGCCAGCAGTTTACAGCCGGACAGGGGCTACTATGGCTACACCTTC	CASSLQPDRGYYGYTF
TRBJ2-7	TRBD1	TRBV5-1	-	TGCGCCAGCAGCCCGTGGACAGGTGCCCTCTACGAGCAGTACTTC	CASSPWTGALYEQYF
TRBJ1-4	TRBD1	TRBV7-2	-	TGTGCCAGCAGCTTGAGGGGGCAGGATGAAAAACTGTTTTTT	CASSLRGQDEKLFF
TRBJ1-1	-	TRBV18	-	TGTGCCAGCTCAGAGGGATGGAACACTGAAGCTTTCTTT	CASSEGWNTEAFF
TRBJ2-7	-	TRBV25-1	-	TGTGCCAGCAGTGAATCTTCGGGGAAGTACGAGCAGTACTTC	CASSESSGKYEQYF
TRBJ2-1	TRBD2	TRBV24-1	-	TGTGCCACCTCAGCCGTTACTAGCGGGGGTCTGGGCAATGAGCAGTTCTTC	CATSAVTSGGLGNEQFF
TRBJ1-5	-	TRBV4-1	-	TGCGCCAGCAGCCAAGTCTCCGACAGTACTTCGTATCAGCCCCAGCATTTT	CASSQVSDSTSYQPQHF
TRBJ1-1	TRBD1	TRBV3-1/TRBV3-2	-	TGTGCCAGCAGCCCAATAACAGGGGTAAACGCTGAAGCTTTCTTT	CASSPITGVNAEAFF
TRBJ2-7	TRBD2	TRBV24-1	-	TGTGCCACCAGTCATAGCGGGGGGCCCTACGAGCAGTACTTC	CATSHSGGPYEQYF
TRBJ1-1	-	TRBV6-6	-	TGTGCCAGCAGTTCCCTCGGGGGGTGGGATGAAGCTTTCTTT	CASSSLGGWDEAFF
TRBJ1-6	-	TRBV7-3	-	TGTGCCAGCAGCCCACAGGGACGGAATTCACCCCTCCACTTT	CASSPQGRNSPLHF
TRBJ1-3	TRBD1	TRBV5-1	-	TGCGCCAGCAGCTTGGCCGGGACAGGGATGGGAAACACCATATATTTT	CASSLAGTGMGNTIYF
TRBJ2-7	-	TRBV5-4	-	TGTGCCAGCAGCTTGGACACCGAGGACTACGAGCAGTACTTC	CASSLDTEDYEQYF
TRBJ1-1	-	TRBV19	once	TGTGCCAGCTCAGGCAGGGATCGGGCTTTCTTT	CASSGRDRAFF
TRBJ1-1	TRBD1	TRBV7-9	-	TGTGCCAGCAGCCCACAGGGGATTAGGAACACTGAAGCTTTCTTT	CASSPQGIRNTEAFF
TRBJ1-6	-	TRBV9	few	TGTGCCAGCAGCGCGGGGGGAGCGGGGAATTCACCCCTCCACTTT	CASSAGGAGNSPLHF
TRBJ1-1	-	TRBV10-3	-	TGTGCCATCAGTGAGGACAGAAACACTGAAGCTTTCTTT	CAISEDRNTEAFF
TRBJ2-7	-	TRBV4-3	-	TGCGCCAGCAGCCAAGATTCCCGCAGGGTTGACGAGCAGTACTTC	CASSQDSRRVDEQYF